The entry that follows covers one TCR beta chain sequence. Its specificity is unknown. The CDR3 runs to 16 residues. Germline-derived CDR1 and CDR2 are MDHEN and SYDVKM. The authors made the TRB cDNA libraries by 5' RACE using UMI labels. Each CDR3 protein gets one entry in TCRdb, which reprocessed the 5' RACE reads and gives no DNA. The ten top clones account for less than 1.1%, within a sample of about 98,000 distinct CDR3 sequences. This sample was included in a study of CXCR3-negative and CXCR3-positive naive CD8 T cells. Study results and limitations: Relative to CXCR3-negative naive cells, CXCR3-positive naive cells had more hydrophobic TRB CDR3s. Memory CD8+ cells showed much lower diversity, while both naive subsets were comparably high.

The sequence was collected from a human donor in good health. Some clones in this sample may be carry-over from other donors' samples. The V gene is TRBV28, the J gene TRBJ2-1; lacking DNA, the TRBD1 call made by TCRdb goes unchecked. The sequenced sample was naive CXCR3+ CD8+ T cells from blood. The subset: CD45RO-CCR7+CD27+CD95- naive CD8+ T cells expressing CXCR3 (TNR3+). The CDR3 loop is CVSSFYKGYSYNEQFF.